The clone carrying this T cell receptor beta chain showed up many times. Antigen unknown. This could be a read error, since a much larger clone is one nucleotide away. This entry belongs to a study of blood T cells in healthy people across ages. The study, taken as a whole, reports: Roughly linear age-related decline in beta diversity appeared, significant by age approximately 43. Calculation of diversity from one million T cells yielded estimates considered to be underestimates. Not knowing donor CMV status may have confounded expanded clonotype changes.

Total RNA was isolated from each sample in quantities of at least 6 micrograms. Sample-barcoded 5' priming and a J-beta primer mix drove a second PCR of roughly 7 to 11 cycles. TCRdb passed the 5' RACE reads through MiXCR, listing each CDR3 protein once. The sample carries about 930,000 distinct CDR3 sequences, 25% to 30% recorded once. Germline V gives CDR1 SGHTA, CDR2 FQGNSA. The CDR3 spans 13 residues. These same records also appear under a second study, on T cells of mothers and their children.

The chain is built from TRBV7-2 and TRBJ2-5; D possibly corresponds to TRBD1 (6 bases). What was sequenced was blood. The TCR was taken from a woman aged 40-49 years in good health. The CDR3 nucleotides are TGTGTCAGCAGCTTACAGGGCAGGGAGACCCAGTACTTC. This translates into CVSSLQGRETQYF.